The next 7 T cell receptor beta chains were all read from a single sample in a study of early T cells in non-severe SARS-CoV-2 infection (dated by TCRdb to the early 2020s). The library came from 5' RACE. Sequencing used a NextSeq 500. TCRdb trimmed public reads at Q25 via fastp, called clones via MiXCR and kept in-frame beta chains. Merged by CDR3 protein, the rows form single entries marked with the most common genes and DNA. For this sample the table gives more than 75,000 distinct CDR3 sequences, of which approximately 13% were detected only once. Of the sample, roughly 6% is held by the ten largest clones. The sequenced sample consisted of whole blood. These receptors originate from an adult who was a healthcare worker with PCR-confirmed SARS-CoV-2 infection or an uninfected control (not recorded which).

This clonotype was found a few times. The chain has TRBV11-1 and TRBJ2-2; weak D call: TRBD1 (5 bases). The CDR3 spans 13 residues. Trimming cost V 8 bases and J 2 bases, with 9 bases left between them. In germline, CDR1 is SGHAT, CDR2 FQDESV (reference sequence). This CDR3 is CASLGQNTGELFF. CDR3 nucleotides: TGTGCCAGCCTAGGACAAAACACCGGGGAGCTGTTTTTT.

V is TRBV5-1 and J is TRBJ1-2, with D possibly TRBD1 on 6 matching bases. V was cut by 0 bases and J by 0 bases, with 12 bases left in between. Germline V gene sequence: CDR1 SGHRS, CDR2 YFSETQ. The length of the CDR3 is 16 residues. This CDR3 is CASSLGPGASNYGYTF. CDR3 nucleotides: TGCGCCAGCAGCTTGGGGCCGGGGGCCTCTAACTATGGCTACACCTTC.

This clonotype has ten or more counts. The chain uses TRBV5-4 and TRBJ1-2, with 8 nucleotides matching TRBD1. With V trimmed by 2 bases and J by 10 bases, 7 bases remained unmatched. The germline gives CDR1 SGHNT, CDR2 YYREEE (reference sequence). The CDR3 is 13 amino acids. As DNA, the CDR3 is TGTGCCAGCAGCTTTCGGACAGGGTTTGACTACACCTTC. This translates into CASSFRTGFDYTF.

With regard to this clonotype: This may be a read error, as it is one base from a much larger clone. The CDR3 carries no conserved terminal phenylalanine or tryptophan, so it likely arises from a read error. J is TRBJ2-7 and V is TRBV15; 8 bases align to TRBD1. Germline trimming cut 3 bases from V and 3 bases from J; bases unmatched to any gene: 1. Germline values: CDR1 LNHNV, CDR2 YYDKDF (reference sequence). This CDR3 has 13 residues. The CDR3: CATSRGQDYEQYL. The CDR3 DNA reads TGTGCCACCAGCAGGGGACAGGACTACGAGCAGTACCTC.

There are many counts of this clonotype. The rearrangement links TRBV7-9 to TRBJ2-7, with 9 bases fitting TRBD1. The CDR3 has 15 residues. Germline V gene lookup returns CDR1 SEHNR and CDR2 FQNEAQ (reference sequence). Trimming cost V 5 bases and J 0 bases; bases outside gene matches: 5. In DNA form, the CDR3 reads TGTGCCAGCAGCCCAAGGGGACAGGGCTCCTACGAGCAGTACTTC. Encoded protein: CASSPRGQGSYEQYF.

The sample holds many counts of this clonotype. V usage is TRBV3-1 and J usage is TRBJ1-6; tentative D call: TRBD1 (6 bases). Germline assignment: CDR1 LGHDT and CDR2 YNNKEL (reference sequence). The CDR3 spans 15 residues. V was clipped by 1 base and J by 8 bases, with 12 bases between them. Here the CDR3 reads CASSQGNRADSPLHF. The CDR3, as DNA: TGTGCCAGCAGCCAAGGGAACAGGGCGGATTCACCCCTCCACTTT. Looking up the rest from reference TRBV3-1 and TRBJ1-6 gives the full variable domain: DTAVSQTPKYLVTQMGNDKSIKCEQNLGHDTMYWYKQDSKKFLKIMFSYNNKELIINETVPNRFSPKSPDKAHLNLHINSLELGDSAVYFCASSQGNRADSPLHFGNGTRLTVT.

This clonotype was detected only a few times. The chain recombines TRBV2 with TRBJ1-1, with no clear D. V was clipped by 7 bases and J by 0 bases, with 9 bases between them. Germline values: CDR1 SNHLY, CDR2 FYNNEI. The CDR3 covers 13 residues. The CDR3, as DNA: TGTGCCAGCACTGTAGGACTGAACACTGAAGCTTTCTTT. It specifies CASTVGLNTEAFF.